This record covers a single TCR beta chain. This clonotype was seen a handful of times. The antigen this receptor binds is unknown. Base qualities are not recorded, but no much larger clone differs from it by a single base. Preparation of the library involved RACE. The sample was run on a NextSeq 500. During library preparation, unique molecular identifiers were attached to individual cDNA molecules so that TCRs could be counted in a quantitative, reproducible way. From each blood RNA sample, both TCR alpha and TCR beta chains were sequenced. On the authors' methods: The median number of TCRs per sample was approximately 96,000, ranging from roughly 23,224 to 700,000. V, J and CDR3 annotation of the TCR reads was performed with the Decombinator software suite. For the PS versus PT1 abundance plots, all samples were subsampled to the same number of TCRs (28,000). Expanded TCRs were defined as absent before sensitization and observed at least eight times at the 2-week time point. TCRdb redid the processing of the public reads, applying fastp at Q25 and MiXCR, and retained in-frame beta chains. Rows are combined by CDR3 protein, so each entry shows the most common genes and DNA. For this entry, the V and J calls and clone size follow TCRdb and not the study's own pipeline. The sample yields just over 350,000 distinct CDR3 sequences; more than 5% were counted once. The leading ten clones occupy around 5.6% of the sample.

This sample was included in a study of human T cells and chemical hapten exposure (dated by TCRdb to the early 2020s). Study-wide context: For sensitization, 2% DPC in acetone was applied to a 2 cm by 2 cm area of upper inner arm skin. Blood samples were taken from patients before sensitization (week 0) and then at 2, 6 and about 24 weeks after DPC sensitization. Patch testing on the upper back used Finn chambers containing 0.01% DPC, with scoring done after 6 days according to International Contact Dermatitis Research Group standards. Libraries were pooled for sequencing, and per-sample TCR yields varied mainly because of small differences in library volumes within the pool. Most of the patients in the cohort were female, and the cohort covered alopecia areata with under or over 50% scalp involvement, alopecia totalis and alopecia universalis. Peripheral blood TCR repertoire changes were tracked in vivo in alopecia patients during primary and secondary sensitization to the hapten diphenylcyclopropenone (DPC). Nearly 30 alopecia patients gave blood for TCR sequencing at one to four time points (pre-sensitization, 2, 6 and 24 weeks). Weekly therapeutic DPC doses were additionally applied to the scalp of patients throughout the approximately 24-week study period.

Read against the paper, the sample's time point label means: patch test 2, 6 weeks after DPC sensitization. The sample's treatment or condition label is to be understood as: therapeutic diphenylcyclopropenone sensitization with weekly scalp DPC. Blood at each patch-test visit was drawn before the patch test was applied. Eligible patients were aged 18 to 70, diagnosed with alopecia, deemed suitable for DPC therapy, and excluded if pregnant. Total RNA was extracted from unfractionated whole blood that had been collected in Tempus Blood RNA tubes. For CDR1 and CDR2, the germline V gene (reference sequence) lists SEHNR and FQNEAQ. Its CDR3 holds 15 amino acids, cysteine through phenylalanine. Here the CDR3 DNA is all that survives: 45 bases in frame from base 1. V loses 5 bases, J loses 3 bases, and the germline ends lie 13 bases apart. Study-wide conclusions, independent of this receptor: Compared with pre-sensitization or healthy control sets, expanded TCRs formed significantly more large CDR3 similarity clusters, which is consistent with antigen-driven responses. Repeated subsampling changed both the strength of the expansion versus patch-test correlation and the threshold at which the correlation became significant. A positive correlation was found between the number of PT1 expanded TCRs and patch test score, with significance reached at thresholds 8, 16 and 32 but not 4. The number of TCRs above 1 in 1000 frequency did not change with DPC sensitization; there was no evidence of global repertoire structure alterations. All patients had alopecia, a presumed autoimmune disease, so their immune response might differ from that of healthy individuals.

The chain is made from TRBV7-9 and TRBJ1-4; perhaps TRBD1 is the D gene, with 6 bases matching. The TCR comes from a woman under 30 with alopecia areata. Some clones in this sample may be carry-over from other donors' samples. The sequences come from whole blood, collected in connection with sensitization to the hapten diphenylcyclopropenone (DPC). The bases are TGTGCCAGCAGCCTGAGAGGACAGTCTAATGAAAAACTGTTTTTT. The encoded protein is CASSLRGQSNEKLFF.